The subject of this entry is one T cell receptor beta chain. The antigen is undetermined. V was shortened by 7 bases and J by 10 bases, with 11 bases between the two germline ends. This CDR3 comprises 11 residues. This entry belongs to a study of tumor and adjacent non-tumor tissue in lung cancer. General study points: Higher tumor TCR diversity was associated with shorter survival. Tumor repertoires had a smaller top 100 clone share than normal lung. TCR diversity was significantly greater in tumor than normal lung tissue.

A modified ARM-PCR protocol with three rounds of nested PCR amplified TCRbeta. TCRdb recomputed calls from the multiplex PCR reads with MiXCR, one row per CDR3 protein. The data hold tens of thousands of distinct CDR3 sequences, with roughly 73% observed a single time. No cell sorting was done before RNA was extracted from the tissue. Sample: lung tumor tissue. The V gene is TRBV12-3 or TRBV12-4, the J gene TRBJ2-1, with D maybe TRBD2 (5 bases). The TCR originated in a woman between 50 and 59 years old with non-small cell lung cancer. CDR3 nucleotide sequence: TGTGCCAGCATCGTAGCGAGGGAGCAGTTCTTC. Amino acid sequence: CASIVAREQFF.